These 9 T cell receptor beta chains were all obtained from the same sample, sequenced in a study of T cells in Graves' hyperthyroidism and ophthalmopathy. There were TCR beta CDR3 regions amplified from RNA transcripts. The TCR CDR3 first-round RT-PCR relied on the HTBI primer set. TCRdb redid the calling of the multiplex PCR reads with MiXCR, one entry per CDR3 protein. The repertoire includes hundreds of thousands of distinct CDR3 sequences, around 15% of them detected once, and around 4.1% sits in the top ten. Sequences were obtained from blood. These receptors were taken from a woman aged 40 to 50 with Graves' ophthalmopathy.

This clonotype was seen many times. This chain joins TRBV6-1 and TRBJ1-2, with 10 nucleotides matching TRBD1. The V gene's germline CDR1 is MNHNS and CDR2 SASEGT. V gave up 7 bases and J gave up 6 bases; unmatched junction bases: 8. This CDR3 contains 14 residues. The CDR3 DNA is TGTGCCAGCATGGGACAGGGGCCAGGGGATGGCTACACCTTC. Translating it yields CASMGQGPGDGYTF.

The V gene is TRBV7-2, the J gene TRBJ2-7; D perhaps matches TRBD2 (5 bases). Germline V gene lookup returns CDR1 SGHTA and CDR2 FQGNSA. The CDR3 loop spans 14 amino acids. Between the trimmed V and J ends, which lost 5 bases and 3 bases, there was a span of 14 bases. In DNA, the CDR3 is TGTGCCAGCAGCGCGGGCCATGGGTTCTACGAGCAGTACTTC. This translates into CASSAGHGFYEQYF.

The chain employs TRBV19 and TRBJ2-2; 12 nucleotides align to TRBD1. CDR3 size: 15 residues. With V trimmed by 8 bases and J by 2 bases, 3 bases remained unmatched. CDR1 is LNHDA, CDR2 SQIVND, per germline (reference sequence). CDR3 sequence: CASSGTGGNTGELFF. CDR3 sequence (DNA): TGTGCCAGTTCCGGGACAGGGGGCAACACCGGGGAGCTGTTTTTT. The whole variable domain, remainder taken from reference TRBV19 and TRBJ2-2, is DGGITQSPKYLFRKEGQNVTLSCEQNLNHDAMYWYRQDPGQGLRLIYYSQIVNDFQKGDIAEGYSVSREKKESFPLTVTSAQKNPTAFYLCASSGTGGNTGELFFGEGSRLTVL.

The J gene is TRBJ2-7, the V gene TRBV20-1; 13 positions agree with TRBD2. The CDR3 has 15 residues. Trimming at V came to 5 bases and at J to 6 bases, leaving 10 bases not matched to a gene. Germline V gene data show CDR1 as DFQATT and CDR2 as SNEGSKA (reference sequence). This chain's CDR3 is CSAFAGTSGTPEQYF. CDR3 in DNA: TGCAGTGCTTTCGCCGGGACTAGCGGGACCCCCGAGCAGTACTTC.

This clonotype was found a few times. The V call is TRBV30, the J call TRBJ1-2, with TRBD1 identical over 8 bases. The CDR3 runs 15 residues. In germline, CDR1 is GTSNPN, CDR2 SVGIG (reference sequence). V gave up 4 bases and J gave up 0 bases; unmatched junction bases: 7. As DNA, the CDR3 is TGTGCCTGGAAGGACAGGGATAACACTAACTATGGCTACACCTTC. Amino acid sequence: CAWKDRDNTNYGYTF.

This rearrangement joins TRBV7-8 to TRBJ2-2; TRBD2 aligns across 9 bases. This CDR3 comprises 15 residues. In germline, CDR1 is SGHVS, CDR2 FQNEAQ. V lost 3 bases and J lost 6; bases outside the gene matches: 5. CDR3 coding DNA: TGTGCCAGCAGCTTGTTGGCGGGAGGGCCCGGGGAGCTGTTTTTT. Translated: CASSLLAGGPGELFF.

V usage is TRBV11-2 and J usage is TRBJ2-7; TRBD2 agrees at 8 bases. Looked up from germline, CDR1 is SGHAT and CDR2 is FQNNGV. V lost 7 bases to trimming and J lost 4 bases; unmatched junction nucleotides: 9. There are 14 residues in the CDR3. CDR3 DNA: TGTGCCAGCACCGTAGGACTAGCAGGTTACGAGCAGTACTTC. Translated, it gives CASTVGLAGYEQYF.

This clonotype was detected ten times or more. The V gene is TRBV28, the J gene TRBJ2-7, with 7 bases identical to TRBD1. CDR1 and CDR2 (germline): MDHEN, SYDVKM. The CDR3 is 14 residues long. J gave up 6 bases and V 2 bases, and 7 bases lay outside the gene matches. The CDR3 loop reads CASSLRQGRFEQYF. The CDR3 region has the DNA TGTGCCAGCAGTTTAAGACAGGGAAGGTTCGAGCAGTACTTC.

This clonotype came up many times. The CDR3 reads CASSRLDSGEQYF. As DNA, the CDR3 is TGTGCCAGCAGCCGATTGGACTCGGGCGAGCAGTACTTC. This chain joins TRBV12-3 or TRBV12-4 and TRBJ2-7, with a possible D match to TRBD2 (5 bases). This CDR3 has 13 residues. V dropped 6 bases and J dropped 6 bases, with 15 bases sitting between them.